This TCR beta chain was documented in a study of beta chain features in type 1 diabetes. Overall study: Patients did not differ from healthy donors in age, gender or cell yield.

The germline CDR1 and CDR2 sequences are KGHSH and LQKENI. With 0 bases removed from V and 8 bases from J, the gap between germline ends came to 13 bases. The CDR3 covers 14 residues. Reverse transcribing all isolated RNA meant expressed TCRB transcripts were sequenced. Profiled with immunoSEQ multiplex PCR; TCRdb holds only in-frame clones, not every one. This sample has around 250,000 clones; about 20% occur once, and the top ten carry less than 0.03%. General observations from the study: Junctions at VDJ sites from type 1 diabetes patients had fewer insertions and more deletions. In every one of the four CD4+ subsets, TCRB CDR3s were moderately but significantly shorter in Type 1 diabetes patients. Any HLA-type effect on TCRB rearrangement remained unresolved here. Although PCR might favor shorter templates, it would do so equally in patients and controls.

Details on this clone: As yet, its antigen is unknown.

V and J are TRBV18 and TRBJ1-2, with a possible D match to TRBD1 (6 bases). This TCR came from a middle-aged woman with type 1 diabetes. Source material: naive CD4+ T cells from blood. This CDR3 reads CASSPPAGAEGYTF. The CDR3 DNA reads TGTGCCAGCTCACCACCGGCAGGGGCCGAGGGCTACACCTTC.